One and the same sample provided the 16 T cell receptor beta chains below, sequenced in a study of blood T cell repertoires in COVID-19. The repertoire was sequenced with immunoSEQ multiplex PCR; TCRdb's copy has only in-frame clones and lacks some. The sample records about 160,000 clones, about 93% being singletons. The sequenced material came from peripheral blood. These receptors originate from a woman in her forties or fifties with acute or convalescent COVID-19.

V and J are TRBV24-1 and TRBJ1-2; D ambiguous. Germline values: CDR1 KGHDR, CDR2 SFDVKD. Trimming removed 4 bases from V and 1 base from J, with 6 bases in between. The CDR3 has 13 amino acids. CDR3 nucleotides: TGTGCCACCAGTGACGGGGTTAACTATGGCTACACCTTC. This sequence encodes CATSDGVNYGYTF.

The chain combines TRBV15 with TRBJ2-3; TRBD2 matches at 12 bases. Germline V gene data show CDR1 as LNHNV and CDR2 as YYDKDF (reference sequence). The CDR3 length is 19 residues. J gave up 2 bases and V 3 bases, and 12 bases lay outside the gene matches. In nucleotides, the CDR3 is TGTGCCACCAGCAGCTTTGGACTAGCGGGGATAGGGTCCACAGATACGCAGTATTTT. Its protein is CATSSFGLAGIGSTDTQYF.

The V and J genes are TRBV11-3 and TRBJ2-7; 10 nucleotides align to TRBD1. The CDR3 has 14 amino acids. The germline gives CDR1 SGHNT, CDR2 YENEEA. V dropped 3 bases and J dropped 6; count of bases not matched to a gene: 5. CDR3 loop: CASSLRQGASEQYF. The CDR3 coding sequence is TGTGCCAGCAGCTTGAGACAGGGGGCGAGCGAGCAGTACTTC.

The chain is built from TRBV7-9 and TRBJ1-1; TRBD1 might be the D (6 bases). The CDR3 sequence is 15 residues long. Germline V lookup: CDR1 SEHNR, CDR2 FQNEAQ (reference sequence). Trimming took 3 bases from V and 7 from J, leaving 18 bases between them. Here the CDR3 DNA reads TGTGCCAGCAGCTTTCCCGCACAGGGTTCGGTTGAAGCTTTCTTT. It codes for CASSFPAQGSVEAFF. Together with reference TRBV7-9 and TRBJ1-1, the CDR3 gives the full variable domain: DTGVSQNPRHKITKRGQNVTFRCDPISEHNRLYWYRQTLGQGPEFLTYFQNEAQLEKSRLLSDRFSAERPKGSFSTLEIQRTEQGDSAMYLCASSFPAQGSVEAFFGQGTRLTVV.

The rearrangement links TRBV7-9 to TRBJ2-1; 14 bases map to TRBD2. V was pared by 1 base and J by 10 bases, with 3 bases of the junction left unmatched. This CDR3 region has 15 residues. The germline gives CDR1 SEHNR, CDR2 FQNEAQ (reference sequence). CDR3: CASSLVGLAGEEQFF. CDR3 nucleotides: TGTGCCAGCAGCTTAGTGGGACTAGCGGGAGAAGAGCAGTTCTTC.

This chain links TRBV28 with TRBJ1-1; D is unresolved. V dropped 3 bases and J dropped 10 bases, with 9 bases sitting between them. There are 11 residues in the CDR3. The germline V gene has CDR1 MDHEN and CDR2 SYDVKM. CDR3 region: CASSFGRLAFF. DNA of the CDR3: TGTGCCAGCAGTTTCGGGAGGTTAGCTTTCTTT.

This rearrangement joins TRBV3-1 (or the pseudogene TRBV3-2) to TRBJ2-7, with TRBD1 matching over 10 bases. The ends lost 3 bases at V and 3 bases at J; junction bases unmatched: 2. The CDR3 covers 14 residues. Germline lookup yields CDR1 LGHDT and CDR2 YNNKEL (reference sequence). DNA for the CDR3: TGTGCCAGCAGCCAGGGACAGGGGAGCTACGAGCAGTACTTC. This translates into CASSQGQGSYEQYF.

The V and J genes are TRBV30 and TRBJ2-7; TRBD2 agrees at 8 bases. CDR3 length: 16 residues. Germline CDR1 GTSNPN, CDR2 SVGIG (reference sequence). Trimming at V came to 3 bases and at J to 4 bases, leaving 14 bases not matched to a gene. CDR3 region: CAWRRSSGRGRYEQYF. The CDR3 coding sequence is TGTGCCTGGAGGAGATCCAGCGGGAGAGGGAGGTACGAGCAGTACTTC.

The chain uses TRBV7-2 and TRBJ2-7, with 7 bases aligning to TRBD2. The J segment lost 3 bases and the V segment lost 2 bases, leaving 4 bases of the junction unmatched. The CDR3 length is 14 residues. Germline V lookup: CDR1 SGHTA, CDR2 FQGNSA. This CDR3 is CASSLFSSGYEQYF. Here the CDR3 DNA reads TGTGCCAGCAGCTTATTCTCTAGCGGCTACGAGCAGTACTTC. Supplemented by reference TRBV7-2 and TRBJ2-7, the full variable domain reads GAGVSQSPSNKVTEKGKDVELRCDPISGHTALYWYRQSLGQGLEFLIYFQGNSAPDKSGLPSDRFSAERTGGSVSTLTIQRTQQEDSAVYLCASSLFSSGYEQYFGPGTRLTVT.

The chain carries TRBV28 and TRBJ1-1; 8 positions agree with TRBD1. The length of the CDR3 is 15 residues. V was pared by 3 bases and J by 4 bases, with 7 bases of the junction left unmatched. CDR1 and CDR2 (germline): MDHEN, SYDVKM. The CDR3 here is CASSLSGGLITEAFF. As DNA, the CDR3 is TGTGCCAGCAGTTTGTCAGGGGGCTTGATCACTGAAGCTTTCTTT.

The chain carries TRBV10-2 and TRBJ1-5; possibly TRBD1 for D (5 bases). The CDR3 contains 15 residues. Germline lookup yields CDR1 WSHSY and CDR2 SAAADI. V lost 8 bases, J lost 5 bases, and 19 bases lay in between. The CDR3 region has the DNA TGCGCCAGCCGGAAAGCTCAGGGAGGGGATCAGCCCCAGCATTTT. Amino acids: CASRKAQGGDQPQHF.

The V gene is TRBV27, the J gene TRBJ2-3; D is perhaps TRBD1 (6 bases). The germline V gene encodes CDR1 MNHEY and CDR2 SMNVEV (reference sequence). Trimming removed 4 bases from V and 2 bases from J, with 34 bases in between. CDR3 length equals 22 residues. The CDR3 coding sequence is TGTGCCAGCAGTTCCCACGGGACACCTAAACAGAGGGGAAGAGGGAACACAGATACGCAGTATTTT. It translates to CASSSHGTPKQRGRGNTDTQYF.

The chain recombines TRBV27 with TRBJ1-6; a possible D gene is TRBD1 (6 bases). CDR3 size: 17 residues. Deletions cut 4 bases from V and 9 bases from J, with 22 bases between. CDR1 is MNHEY, CDR2 SMNVEV, per germline (reference sequence). DNA for the CDR3: TGTGCCAGCAGTTCAATTACAGGGTCGGGGATAGGTTCACCCCTCCACTTT. Amino acid sequence: CASSSITGSGIGSPLHF.

The chain couples TRBV15 to TRBJ1-6; D gene ambiguous. V shed 0 bases and J shed 2 bases, with 17 bases lying between them. CDR3 length: 19 residues. CDR1 is LNHNV and CDR2 is YYDKDF in the germline V gene (reference sequence). The CDR3 bases are TGTGCCACCAGCAGAGATTGGGTGGGTCGGAGAACCTATAATTCACCCCTCCACTTT. Its translation: CATSRDWVGRRTYNSPLHF.

The rearrangement uses TRBV4-3 and TRBJ2-1; 13 bases align to TRBD2. The V segment lost 3 bases and the J segment 5 bases; nucleotides outside the gene matches: 10. The CDR3 covers 18 residues. The V gene's germline CDR1 is LGHNA and CDR2 YSLEER. CDR3 DNA: TGCGCCAGCAGCCACCTAGATCGACTAGCGGGAGGTCACAATGAGCAGTTCTTC. Translation gives CASSHLDRLAGGHNEQFF.

The CDR3 is CASGLGQNTEAFF. Written as DNA, the CDR3 is TGTGCTAGTGGTTTGGGACAGAACACTGAAGCTTTCTTT. The chain carries TRBV12-5 and TRBJ1-1, with D unresolved. This CDR3 is 13 amino acids long. V was shortened by 1 base and J by 1 base, with 4 bases between the two germline ends. Per germline, CDR1 LGHNT and CDR2 FRNRAP.